This entry lists 10 T cell receptor beta chains sequenced from one sample in a study of T cell changes during pregnancy in multiple sclerosis. Sequencing was performed with immunoSEQ multiplex PCR; in TCRdb, only in-frame clones are kept and a portion is missing. The sample holds around 70,000 clones; 80% to 95% are singletons and the top ten take 1.6%. The sample was peripheral blood, taken in the first trimester of pregnancy. The receptors derive from a female donor in good health, enrolled as a control in a pregnancy study.

The gene calls are TRBV5-4 and TRBJ1-1, with 10 bases identical to TRBD1. The CDR3 runs 16 residues. Trimming at V came to 4 bases and at J to 4 bases, leaving 10 bases not matched to a gene. The germline V gene encodes CDR1 SGHNT and CDR2 YYREEE (reference sequence). The DNA of the CDR3 is TGTGCCAGCAGCCCCCCCGGACAGGGGGTCACCACTGAAGCTTTCTTT. Translation gives CASSPPGQGVTTEAFF.

The rearrangement uses TRBV7-9 and TRBJ2-1; 7 bases fit TRBD2. V lost 4 bases and J lost 3; bases outside the gene matches: 18. The CDR3 covers 19 residues. CDR1 is SEHNR and CDR2 is FQNEAQ in the germline V gene (reference sequence). The CDR3 protein is CASSYHMSKREVYYNEQFF. The DNA for the CDR3 is TGTGCCAGCAGCTACCACATGTCTAAGCGGGAAGTATACTACAATGAGCAGTTCTTC. Full variable domain (remainder filled in from reference TRBV7-9 and TRBJ2-1): DTGVSQNPRHKITKRGQNVTFRCDPISEHNRLYWYRQTLGQGPEFLTYFQNEAQLEKSRLLSDRFSAERPKGSFSTLEIQRTEQGDSAMYLCASSYHMSKREVYYNEQFFGPGTRLTVL.

The CDR3 region has the DNA TGTGCCAGCAGCAAAGACGGGACAGGGGTTTTCAATGAGCAGTTCTTC. Translating it yields CASSKDGTGVFNEQFF. The chain combines TRBV21-1 with TRBJ2-1; the table's D call TRBD1 went unverified against the DNA. TRBV21-1 is termed a pseudogene. The length of the CDR3 is 16 residues.

This clone was seen a handful of times. CDR3 protein: CASSLSPRSFYGYTF. CDR3 DNA sequence: TGTGCCAGCAGTTTATCGCCCAGGTCCTTCTATGGCTACACCTTC. V gene TRBV28 combines with J gene TRBJ1-2; D unresolved. This CDR3 has 15 amino acids. Germline lookup yields CDR1 MDHEN and CDR2 SYDVKM. V lost 1 base, J lost 4 bases, and 13 bases lay in between.

This chain joins TRBV5-6 and TRBJ2-5, with 10 bases lining up with TRBD2. CDR3 length: 16 amino acids. The germline V gene has CDR1 SGHDT and CDR2 YYEEEE. J was trimmed by 5 bases and V by 2 bases; bases with no gene match: 9. DNA of the CDR3: TGTGCCAGCAGCTTATTAGCGGGAGCGGGAGGGGAGACCCAGTACTTC. Protein sequence: CASSLLAGAGGETQYF.

The chain is built from TRBV10-3 and TRBJ1-1, with 9 bases identical to TRBD1. Germline loops: CDR1 ENHRY, CDR2 SYGVKD. This CDR3 has 16 residues. V shed 2 bases and J 5 bases; nucleotides not matched to a gene: 9. This CDR3 reads CAISERQGVGGTEAFF. Written as DNA, the CDR3 is TGTGCCATCAGTGAGAGACAGGGGGTGGGAGGAACTGAAGCTTTCTTT.

This chain links TRBV7-9 with TRBJ2-1; 10 nucleotides match TRBD2. J lost 8 bases, V lost 0 bases, and 7 bases had no gene match. Germline values: CDR1 SEHNR, CDR2 FQNEAQ (reference sequence). This CDR3 contains 16 residues. This chain's CDR3 is CASSLALAGVLDEQFF. The CDR3 DNA reads as TGTGCCAGCAGCTTAGCGCTAGCGGGAGTGTTGGATGAGCAGTTCTTC. Looking up the rest from reference TRBV7-9 and TRBJ2-1 gives the full variable domain: DTGVSQNPRHKITKRGQNVTFRCDPISEHNRLYWYRQTLGQGPEFLTYFQNEAQLEKSRLLSDRFSAERPKGSFSTLEIQRTEQGDSAMYLCASSLALAGVLDEQFFGPGTRLTVL.

This chain connects TRBV4-1 to TRBJ2-6; perhaps TRBD2 as D (6 bases). The V gene's germline CDR1 is MGHRA and CDR2 YSYEKL. This CDR3 contains 16 residues. Trimming cost V 1 base and J 4 bases, with 11 bases left between them. The CDR3 here is CASSQVGGVGANVLTF. DNA for the CDR3: TGCGCCAGCAGCCAAGTCGGAGGGGTCGGGGCCAACGTCCTGACTTTC.

This chain links TRBV19 with TRBJ1-3; D unresolved. Per germline, CDR1 LNHDA and CDR2 SQIVND (reference sequence). V dropped 1 base and J dropped 0 bases, with 7 bases sitting between them. CDR3 length: 15 residues. Here the CDR3 reads CASSIGLSSGNTIYF. The CDR3 region has the DNA TGTGCCAGTAGTATAGGATTGAGCTCTGGAAACACCATATATTTT.

The J gene is TRBJ2-3, the V gene TRBV14; D might be TRBD1 (6 bases). The V gene lost 3 bases and the J gene lost 10 bases, with 11 bases spanning the gap. The CDR3 totals 12 residues. Germline V lookup: CDR1 SGHDN, CDR2 FVKESK. The CDR3: CASSQADSPQYF. CDR3 in DNA: TGTGCCAGCAGCCAGGCGGACAGTCCGCAGTATTTT. Full variable domain (remainder filled in from reference TRBV14 and TRBJ2-3): EAGVTQFPSHSVIEKGQTVTLRCDPISGHDNLYWYRRVMGKEIKFLLHFVKESKQDESGMPNNRFLAERTGGTYSTLKVQPAELEDSGVYFCASSQADSPQYFGPGTRLTVL.